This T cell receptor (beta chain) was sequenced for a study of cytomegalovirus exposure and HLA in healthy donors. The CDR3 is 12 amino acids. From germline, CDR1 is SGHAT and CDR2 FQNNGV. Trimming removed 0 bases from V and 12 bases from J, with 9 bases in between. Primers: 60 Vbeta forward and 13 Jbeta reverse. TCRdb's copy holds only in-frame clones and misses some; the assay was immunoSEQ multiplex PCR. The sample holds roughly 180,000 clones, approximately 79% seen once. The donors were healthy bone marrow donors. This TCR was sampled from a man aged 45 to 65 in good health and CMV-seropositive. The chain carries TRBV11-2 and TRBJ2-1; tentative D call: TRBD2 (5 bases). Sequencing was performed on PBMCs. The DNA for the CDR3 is TGTGCCAGCAGCTTAGATCTGGCGGGGCAGTTCTTC. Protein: CASSLDLAGQFF.